One T cell receptor (beta chain) is described in this entry. This sample was included in a study of T cell changes during pregnancy in multiple sclerosis. Here immunoSEQ multiplex PCR was the method, and the copy in TCRdb shows in-frame clones only, minus some. The profile covers 52,000 or so clones, with 85% to 90% appearing a single time and 0.45% to 0.65% taken by the ten largest. The sequencing here drew on CD4+ T cells from peripheral blood mononuclear cells, taken in the first trimester of pregnancy. The clonotype was recovered from a female donor with multiple sclerosis, enrolled in a pregnancy study.

As DNA, the CDR3 is TGTGCCAGCAGCCCCCCTAACTCGGTGATCTACGAGCAGTACTTC. Amino acid sequence: CASSPPNSVIYEQYF. This chain links TRBV7-2 with TRBJ2-7; D uncertain. The V gene's germline CDR1 is SGHTA and CDR2 FQGNSA. This CDR3 region has 15 residues. The V end lost 5 bases, the J end lost 3 bases, and 17 bases lay between the germline ends.